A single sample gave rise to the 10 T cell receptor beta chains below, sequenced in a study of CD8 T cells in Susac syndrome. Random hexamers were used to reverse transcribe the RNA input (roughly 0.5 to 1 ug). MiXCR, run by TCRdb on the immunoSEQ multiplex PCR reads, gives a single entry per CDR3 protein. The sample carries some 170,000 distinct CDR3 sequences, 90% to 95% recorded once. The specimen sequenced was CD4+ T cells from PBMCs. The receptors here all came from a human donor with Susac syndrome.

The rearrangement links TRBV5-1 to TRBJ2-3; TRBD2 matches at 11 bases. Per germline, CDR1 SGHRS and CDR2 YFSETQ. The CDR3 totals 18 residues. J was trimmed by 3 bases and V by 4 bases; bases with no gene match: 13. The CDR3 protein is CASSPQGGRLAGTDTQYF. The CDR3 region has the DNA TGCGCCAGCAGCCCTCAGGGAGGGAGACTAGCGGGGACAGATACGCAGTATTTT.

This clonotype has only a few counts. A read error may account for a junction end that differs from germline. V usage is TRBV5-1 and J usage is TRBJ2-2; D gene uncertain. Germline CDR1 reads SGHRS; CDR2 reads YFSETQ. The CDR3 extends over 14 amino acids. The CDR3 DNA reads TGTGCCAGCAGCTTAGGCTCGAACACCGGGGAGCTGTTTTTT. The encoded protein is CASSLGSNTGELFF.

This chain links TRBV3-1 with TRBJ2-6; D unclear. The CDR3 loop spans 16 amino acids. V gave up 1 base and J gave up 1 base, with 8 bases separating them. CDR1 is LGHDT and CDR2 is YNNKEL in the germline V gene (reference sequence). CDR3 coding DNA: TGTGCCAGCAGCCAAGGGTCAGCATCTGGGGCCAACGTCCTGACTTTC. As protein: CASSQGSASGANVLTF.

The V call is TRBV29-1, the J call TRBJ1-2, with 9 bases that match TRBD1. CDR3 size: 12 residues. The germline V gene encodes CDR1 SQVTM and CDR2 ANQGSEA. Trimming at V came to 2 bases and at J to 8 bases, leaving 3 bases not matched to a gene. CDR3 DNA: TGCAGCGTTGAATGGGACAGGGAGGGCTACACCTTC. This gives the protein CSVEWDREGYTF.

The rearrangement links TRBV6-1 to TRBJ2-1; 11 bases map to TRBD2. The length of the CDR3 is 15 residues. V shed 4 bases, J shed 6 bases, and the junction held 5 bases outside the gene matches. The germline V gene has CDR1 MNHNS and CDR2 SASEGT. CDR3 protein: CASSVIAGGTNEQFF. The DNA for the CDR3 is TGTGCCAGCAGTGTGATAGCGGGAGGGACCAATGAGCAGTTCTTC.

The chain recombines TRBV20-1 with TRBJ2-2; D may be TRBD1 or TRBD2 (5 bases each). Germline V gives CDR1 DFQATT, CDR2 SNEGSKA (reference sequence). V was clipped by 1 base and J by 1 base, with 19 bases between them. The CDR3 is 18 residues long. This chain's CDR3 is CSARVGPGWRMNTGELFF. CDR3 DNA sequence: TGCAGTGCTAGAGTGGGACCGGGGTGGCGAATGAACACCGGGGAGCTGTTTTTT.

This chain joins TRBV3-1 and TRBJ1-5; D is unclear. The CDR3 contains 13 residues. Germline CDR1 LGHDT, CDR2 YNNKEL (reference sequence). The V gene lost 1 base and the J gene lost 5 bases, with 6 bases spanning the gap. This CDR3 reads CASSQGGYQPQHF. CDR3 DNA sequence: TGTGCCAGCAGCCAAGGAGGGTATCAGCCCCAGCATTTT.

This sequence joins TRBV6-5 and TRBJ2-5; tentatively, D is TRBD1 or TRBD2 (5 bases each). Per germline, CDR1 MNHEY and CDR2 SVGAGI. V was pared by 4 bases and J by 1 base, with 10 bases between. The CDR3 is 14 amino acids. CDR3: CASSSPGTQETQYF. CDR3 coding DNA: TGTGCCAGCAGTTCCCCCGGGACCCAAGAGACCCAGTACTTC.

The CDR3 DNA is TGTGCCAGCTCACTAGCGGGGAACTCCTACAATGAGCAGTTCTTC. It is translated as CASSLAGNSYNEQFF. The genes are TRBV18 and TRBJ2-1; 8 positions agree with TRBD2. J lost 0 bases, V lost 4 bases, and 2 bases had no gene match. The CDR3 length is 15 residues. The germline V gene has CDR1 KGHSH and CDR2 LQKENI.

DNA for the CDR3: TGTGCCAGCAGCTTGCTGGACTTCCAAGAGACCCAGTACTTC. Translating gives CASSLLDFQETQYF. This chain connects TRBV5-4 to TRBJ2-5; the D gene is possibly TRBD2 (5 bases). The V and J ends lost 1 base and 1 base respectively, with 8 bases between them. The germline CDR1 and CDR2 sequences are SGHNT and YYREEE (reference sequence). The CDR3 totals 14 residues.